This T cell receptor (beta chain) was sequenced in a study of blood T cell repertoires in COVID-19. Overall study context: T cells, B-cell-depleted T cells, or PBMCs supplied cDNA or gDNA.

Generated by immunoSEQ multiplex PCR, the TCRdb table keeps only in-frame clones and is missing some. The repertoire holds approximately 45,000 clones, with 90% as singletons. Germline CDR1 is MRHNA and CDR2 is SNTAGT. The V end lost 5 bases, the J end lost 11 bases, and 15 bases lay between the germline ends. This CDR3 comprises 13 residues. The sequencing input was peripheral blood. J is TRBJ1-4 and V is TRBV6-4, with unresolved D. The receptor was isolated from a man aged 70 or older with acute or convalescent COVID-19. CDR3 sequence: CASSSDPLGKLFF. As DNA, the CDR3 is TGTGCCAGCAGTTCCGACCCCCTCGGGAAACTGTTTTTT.